This TCR beta chain was retrieved from a study of beta chain features in type 1 diabetes. TCRB transcripts that were expressed got sequenced, as all of the isolated RNA had been reverse transcribed. Produced via immunoSEQ multiplex PCR; TCRdb's table is partial and in-frame only. Altogether roughly 400,000 clones are present, over 12% being singletons, with the ten largest covering approximately 0.019%. This clone has only a few counts. The CDR3 runs 14 residues. V dropped 3 bases and J dropped 4; count of bases not matched to a gene: 2. Germline CDR1 LNHNV, CDR2 YYDKDF (reference sequence). Material for sequencing was naive CD4+ T cells from blood. The rearrangement joins TRBV15 to TRBJ1-2; 10 nucleotides agree with TRBD1. The receptor's source is a woman aged 18-30 years in good health. CDR3 protein: CATSSRDRGYGYTF. The CDR3 bases are TGTGCCACCAGCAGCCGGGACAGGGGCTATGGCTACACCTTC.